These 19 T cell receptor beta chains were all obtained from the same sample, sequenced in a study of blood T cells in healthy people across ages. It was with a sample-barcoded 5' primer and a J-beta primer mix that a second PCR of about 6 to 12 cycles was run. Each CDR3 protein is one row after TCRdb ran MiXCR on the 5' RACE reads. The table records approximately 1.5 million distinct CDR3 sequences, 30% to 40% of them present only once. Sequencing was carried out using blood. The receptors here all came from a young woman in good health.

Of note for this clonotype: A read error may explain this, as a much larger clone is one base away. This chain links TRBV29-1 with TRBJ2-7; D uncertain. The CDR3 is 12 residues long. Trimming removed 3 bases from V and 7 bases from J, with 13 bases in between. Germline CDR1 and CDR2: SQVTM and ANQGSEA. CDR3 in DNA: TGCAGCGTTGACGACGGGTACAATGAGCAGTACTTC. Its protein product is CSVDDGYNEQYF.

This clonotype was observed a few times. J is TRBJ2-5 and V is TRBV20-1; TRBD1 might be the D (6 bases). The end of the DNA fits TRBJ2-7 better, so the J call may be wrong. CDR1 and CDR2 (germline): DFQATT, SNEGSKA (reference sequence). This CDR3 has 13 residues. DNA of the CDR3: TGCAGTGCTTTAGGGGGATTCATCTCCGAGCAGTACTTC. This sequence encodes CSALGGFISEQYF.

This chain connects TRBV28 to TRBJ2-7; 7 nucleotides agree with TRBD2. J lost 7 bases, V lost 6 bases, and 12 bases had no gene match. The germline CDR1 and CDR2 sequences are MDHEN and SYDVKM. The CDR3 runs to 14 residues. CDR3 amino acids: CASRSGGSPLEQYF. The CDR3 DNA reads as TGTGCCAGCAGGTCGGGCGGGAGCCCTTTAGAGCAGTACTTC.

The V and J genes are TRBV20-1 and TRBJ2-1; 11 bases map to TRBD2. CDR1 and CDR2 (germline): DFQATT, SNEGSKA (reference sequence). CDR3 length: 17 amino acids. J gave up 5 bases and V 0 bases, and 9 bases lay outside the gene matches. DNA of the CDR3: TGCAGTGCTAGAGATCATACCGGGACTAGCGGAGACAATGAGCAGTTCTTC. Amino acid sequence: CSARDHTGTSGDNEQFF.

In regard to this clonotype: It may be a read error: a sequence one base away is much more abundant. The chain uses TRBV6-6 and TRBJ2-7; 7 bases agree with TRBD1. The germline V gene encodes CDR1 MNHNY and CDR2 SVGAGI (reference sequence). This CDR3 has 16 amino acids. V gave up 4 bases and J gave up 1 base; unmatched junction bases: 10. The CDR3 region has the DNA TGTGCCAGCAGTTTCCCCAGGGCACAGGGGTCCTACGAGCAGTACTTC. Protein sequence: CASSFPRAQGSYEQYF.

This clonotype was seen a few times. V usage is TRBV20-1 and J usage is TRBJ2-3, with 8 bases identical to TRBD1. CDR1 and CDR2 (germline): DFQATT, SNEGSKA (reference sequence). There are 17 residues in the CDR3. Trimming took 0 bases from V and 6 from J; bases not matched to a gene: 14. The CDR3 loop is CSARDQEGQGAGDTQYF. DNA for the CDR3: TGCAGTGCTAGAGATCAGGAAGGGCAGGGGGCTGGGGATACGCAGTATTTT.

CDR3 region: CASSLRAQPRQYF. DNA of the CDR3: TGTGCCAGCAGCTTAAGGGCCCAACCGAGACAGTACTTC. This chain links TRBV5-5 with TRBJ2-7; D is uncertain. The CDR3 has 13 residues. Trimming removed 2 bases at V and 10 bases at J, with 16 bases between. Looked up from germline, CDR1 is SGHKS and CDR2 is YYEKEE (reference sequence). The full variable domain, completed using reference TRBV5-5 and TRBJ2-7, is DAGVTQSPTHLIKTRGQQVTLRCSPISGHKSVSWYQQVLGQGPQFIFQYYEKEERGRGNFPDRFSARQFPNYSSELNVNALLLGDSALYLCASSLRAQPRQYFGPGTRLTVT.

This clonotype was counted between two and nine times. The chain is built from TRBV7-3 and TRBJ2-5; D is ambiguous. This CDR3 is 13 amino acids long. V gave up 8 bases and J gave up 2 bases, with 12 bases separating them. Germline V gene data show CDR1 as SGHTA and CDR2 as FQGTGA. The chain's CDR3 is CASSKGRQETQYF. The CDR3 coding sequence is TGTGCCAGCTCGAAGGGCAGGCAAGAGACCCAGTACTTC.

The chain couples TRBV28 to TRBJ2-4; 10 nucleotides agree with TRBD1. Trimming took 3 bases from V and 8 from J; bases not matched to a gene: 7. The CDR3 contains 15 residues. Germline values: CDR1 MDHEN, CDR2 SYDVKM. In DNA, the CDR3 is TGTGCCAGCAGTTTGGGGACAGGGGTTCTGGACATTCAGTACTTC. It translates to CASSLGTGVLDIQYF.

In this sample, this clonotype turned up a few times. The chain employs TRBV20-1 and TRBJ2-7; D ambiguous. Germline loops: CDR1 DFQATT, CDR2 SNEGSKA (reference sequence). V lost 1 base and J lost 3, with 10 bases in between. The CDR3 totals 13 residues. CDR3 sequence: CSARGRLGYEQYF. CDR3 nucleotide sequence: TGCAGTGCTAGAGGCAGGCTCGGCTACGAGCAGTACTTC.

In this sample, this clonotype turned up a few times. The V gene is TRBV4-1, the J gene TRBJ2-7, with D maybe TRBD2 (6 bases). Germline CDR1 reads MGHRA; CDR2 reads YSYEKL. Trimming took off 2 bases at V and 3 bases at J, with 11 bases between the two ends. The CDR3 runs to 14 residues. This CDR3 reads CASSQNGGYYEQYF. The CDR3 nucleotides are TGCGCCAGCAGCCAAAATGGGGGGTACTACGAGCAGTACTTC.

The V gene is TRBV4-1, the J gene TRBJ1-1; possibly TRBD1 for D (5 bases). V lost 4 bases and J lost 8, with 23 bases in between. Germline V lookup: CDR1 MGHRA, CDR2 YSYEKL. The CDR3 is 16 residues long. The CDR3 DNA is TGCGCCAGCAGCCGTGGGACCCTCTCCCAGGATCGCGAAGCTTTCTTT. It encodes CASSRGTLSQDREAFF.

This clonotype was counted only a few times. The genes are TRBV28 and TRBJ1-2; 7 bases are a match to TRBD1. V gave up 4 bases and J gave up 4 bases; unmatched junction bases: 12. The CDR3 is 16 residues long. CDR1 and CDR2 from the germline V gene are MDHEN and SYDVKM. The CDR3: CASSSPVIGDSYGYTF. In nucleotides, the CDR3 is TGTGCCAGCAGTTCTCCGGTAATTGGGGACAGCTATGGCTACACCTTC.

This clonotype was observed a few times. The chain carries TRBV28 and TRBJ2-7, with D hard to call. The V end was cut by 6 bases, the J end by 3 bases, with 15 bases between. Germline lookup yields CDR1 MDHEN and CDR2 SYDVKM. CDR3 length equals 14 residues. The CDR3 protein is CASRLGRSSYEQYF. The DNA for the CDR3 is TGTGCCAGCAGACTGGGCCGATCGAGCTACGAGCAGTACTTC.

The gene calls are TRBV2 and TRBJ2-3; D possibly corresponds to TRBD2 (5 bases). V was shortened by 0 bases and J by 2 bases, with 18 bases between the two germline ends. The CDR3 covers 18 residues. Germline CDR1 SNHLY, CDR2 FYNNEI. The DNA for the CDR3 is TGTGCCAGCAGTGAAGCGAGTGGACTGATCAGGACCACAGATACGCAGTATTTT. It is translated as CASSEASGLIRTTDTQYF. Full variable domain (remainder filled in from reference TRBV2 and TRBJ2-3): EPEVTQTPSHQVTQMGQEVILRCVPISNHLYFYWYRQILGQKVEFLVSFYNNEISEKSEIFDDQFSVERPDGSNFTLKIRSTKLEDSAMYFCASSEASGLIRTTDTQYFGPGTRLTVL.

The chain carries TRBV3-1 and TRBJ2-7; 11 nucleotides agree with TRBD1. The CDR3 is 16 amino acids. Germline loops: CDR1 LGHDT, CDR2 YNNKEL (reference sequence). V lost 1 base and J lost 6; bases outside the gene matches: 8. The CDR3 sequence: CASSQVLGQGVVEQYF. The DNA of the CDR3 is TGTGCCAGCAGCCAAGTATTGGGACAGGGGGTTGTCGAGCAGTACTTC.

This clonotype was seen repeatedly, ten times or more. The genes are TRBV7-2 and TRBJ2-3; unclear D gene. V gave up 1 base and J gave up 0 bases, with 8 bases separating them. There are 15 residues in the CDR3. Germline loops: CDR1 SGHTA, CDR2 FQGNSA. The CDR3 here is CASSLEGGSTDTQYF. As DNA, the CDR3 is TGTGCCAGCAGCTTAGAAGGCGGTAGCACAGATACGCAGTATTTT.

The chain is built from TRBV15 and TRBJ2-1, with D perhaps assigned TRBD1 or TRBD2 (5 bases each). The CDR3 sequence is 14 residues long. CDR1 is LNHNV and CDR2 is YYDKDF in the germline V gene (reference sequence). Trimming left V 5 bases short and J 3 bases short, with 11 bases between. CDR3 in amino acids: CATSGSDSYNEQFF. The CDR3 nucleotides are TGTGCCACCAGCGGGAGTGACAGCTACAATGAGCAGTTCTTC.

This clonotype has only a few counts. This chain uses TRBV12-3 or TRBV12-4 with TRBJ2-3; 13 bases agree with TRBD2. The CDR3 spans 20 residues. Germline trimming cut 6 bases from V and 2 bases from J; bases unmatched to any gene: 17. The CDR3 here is CASSLMGLAGRSSDTDTQYF. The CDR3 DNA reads TGTGCCAGCAGCCTCATGGGACTAGCGGGGCGGTCCAGCGACACAGATACGCAGTATTTT.